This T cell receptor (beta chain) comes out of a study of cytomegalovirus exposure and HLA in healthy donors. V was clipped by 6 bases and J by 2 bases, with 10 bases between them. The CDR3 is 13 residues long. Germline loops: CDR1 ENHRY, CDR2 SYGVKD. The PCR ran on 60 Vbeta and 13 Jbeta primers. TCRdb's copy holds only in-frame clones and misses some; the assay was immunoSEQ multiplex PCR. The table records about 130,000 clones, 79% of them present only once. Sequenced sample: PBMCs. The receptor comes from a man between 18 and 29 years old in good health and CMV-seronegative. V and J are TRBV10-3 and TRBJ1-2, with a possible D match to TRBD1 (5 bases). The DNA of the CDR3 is TGTGCCATCAGAGAGACAGACAACTATGGCTACACCTTC. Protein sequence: CAIRETDNYGYTF.